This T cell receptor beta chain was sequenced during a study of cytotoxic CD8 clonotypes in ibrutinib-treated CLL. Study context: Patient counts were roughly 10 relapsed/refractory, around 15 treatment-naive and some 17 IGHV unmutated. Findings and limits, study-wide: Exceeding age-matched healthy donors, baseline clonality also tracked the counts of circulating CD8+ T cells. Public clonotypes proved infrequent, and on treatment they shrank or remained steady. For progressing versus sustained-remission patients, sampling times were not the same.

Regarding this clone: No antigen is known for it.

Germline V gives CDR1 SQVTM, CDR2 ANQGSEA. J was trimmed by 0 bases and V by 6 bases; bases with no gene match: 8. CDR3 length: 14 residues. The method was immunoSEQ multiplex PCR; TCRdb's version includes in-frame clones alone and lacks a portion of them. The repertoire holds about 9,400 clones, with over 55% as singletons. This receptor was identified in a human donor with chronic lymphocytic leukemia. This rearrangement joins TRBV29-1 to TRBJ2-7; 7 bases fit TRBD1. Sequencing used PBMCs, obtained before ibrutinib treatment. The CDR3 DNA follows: TGCAGCGTGGCTACAGGGGTGAGCTCCTACGAGCAGTACTTC. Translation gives CSVATGVSSYEQYF.